The rows below give T cell receptor beta chains drawn from one sample of a study of T cells in Graves' hyperthyroidism and ophthalmopathy. TCRdb passed the multiplex PCR reads through MiXCR, listing each CDR3 protein once. In the table there are hundreds of thousands of distinct CDR3 sequences, roughly a quarter of which are singletons. The specimen sequenced was blood. Receptor source: a woman aged 25 to 39 with Graves' ophthalmopathy. Each CDR3 is given with its conserved first and last residue. Each record gives: V gene, CDR3 protein.

V: TRBV10-3; CDR3: CAINKGGPQETQYF
V: TRBV11-2; CDR3: CASSLDGGYTGELFF
V: TRBV7-8; CDR3: CASSFGGQGGELFF
V: TRBV5-1; CDR3: CASSLSSGDAYEQYF
V: TRBV6-2/TRBV6-3; CDR3: CASSFGQSLSAYEQYF
V: TRBV25-1; CDR3: CASSENLPVPGTEAFF
V: TRBV30; CDR3: CAWRELQGYLNTEAFF
V: TRBV27; CDR3: CASTESGGDGTQYF
V: TRBV6-1; CDR3: CASSEGQLGGYTF
V: TRBV20-1; CDR3: CSASHSGGADGELFF
V: TRBV20-1; CDR3: CSARKLDRGEGGELFF
V: TRBV2; CDR3: CASSNIRDSQETQYF
V: TRBV6-1; CDR3: CASSPSSSGLVF
V: TRBV20-1; CDR3: CSARDWFDRATYEQYF
V: TRBV5-1; CDR3: CASSLFGPSSNTEAFF
V: TRBV6-1; CDR3: CASSERTAHHYGYTF
V: TRBV15; CDR3: CATSRDTGAGRGYTF
V: TRBV11-2; CDR3: CASSLRADRGVGYEQYF
V: TRBV6-5; CDR3: CASSYLAGTAYEQYF
V: TRBV12-3/TRBV12-4; CDR3: CASSLGDRFLSGHEQYF
V: TRBV7-3; CDR3: CASSYNPGELFF
V: TRBV28; CDR3: CASSPFRDRFRETQYF
V: TRBV5-1; CDR3: CASSLVEVGAEAFF
V: TRBV2; CDR3: CASSAPGTGNTEAFF
V: TRBV5-1; CDR3: CASSSSPTGSINTGELFF
V: TRBV5-6; CDR3: CASSSGQASGGYTF
V: TRBV9; CDR3: CASSTAGGIFGNTIYF
V: TRBV6-1; CDR3: CASSAQSDGYTF
V: TRBV2; CDR3: CASSEGSISNQPQHF
V: TRBV30; CDR3: CAWIPLDKQYYGYTF
V: TRBV12-3/TRBV12-4; CDR3: CASSGLEDTDAFF
V: TRBV18; CDR3: CASSPPTGPYEQYF
V: TRBV5-5; CDR3: CASILAPLAKNIQYF
V: TRBV7-2; CDR3: CASSLTGGGYEQYF
V: TRBV10-3; CDR3: CAIRIQGAPDTEAFF
V: TRBV6-1; CDR3: CASSEIGGNTEACF
V: TRBV6-1; CDR3: CASTHKNSNQPQHF
V: TRBV28; CDR3: CASSFRVGRTGGSSNQPQHF
V: TRBV30; CDR3: CAWKLPNTYGYTF
V: TRBV6-1; CDR3: CASTSPGNTEAFF
V: TRBV4-1; CDR3: CANTPGQGVTEAFF
V: TRBV28; CDR3: CASSFDRMEFYGYTF
V: TRBV14; CDR3: CASSHLSRESTGELFF
V: TRBV7-2; CDR3: CASSSGQAMNTEAFF
V: TRBV12-3/TRBV12-4; CDR3: CASSLQEHQPQHF
V: TRBV5-5; CDR3: CASSLGYGETEAFF
V: TRBV18; CDR3: CASSLMQGSDYGYTF